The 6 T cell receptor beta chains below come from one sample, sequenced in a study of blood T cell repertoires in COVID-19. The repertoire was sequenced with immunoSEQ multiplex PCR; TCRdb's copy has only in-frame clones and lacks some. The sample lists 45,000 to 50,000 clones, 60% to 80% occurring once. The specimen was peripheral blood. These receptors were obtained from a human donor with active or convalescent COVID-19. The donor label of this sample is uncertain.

In DNA, the CDR3 is TGTGCCAGCAGGGGACAGGGATCCTACGAGCAGTACTTC. It yields the protein CASRGQGSYEQYF. The chain uses TRBV12-3 or TRBV12-4 and TRBJ2-7; 9 positions match TRBD1. The J segment lost 1 base and the V segment lost 6 bases, leaving 1 base of the junction unmatched. This CDR3 spans 13 amino acids.

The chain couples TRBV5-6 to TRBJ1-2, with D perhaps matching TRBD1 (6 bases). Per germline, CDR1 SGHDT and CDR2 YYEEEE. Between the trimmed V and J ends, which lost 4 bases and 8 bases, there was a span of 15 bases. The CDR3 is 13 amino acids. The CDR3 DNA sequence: TGTGCCAGCAGCCTAGATCCAGGGGACGGCTACACCTTC. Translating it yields CASSLDPGDGYTF.

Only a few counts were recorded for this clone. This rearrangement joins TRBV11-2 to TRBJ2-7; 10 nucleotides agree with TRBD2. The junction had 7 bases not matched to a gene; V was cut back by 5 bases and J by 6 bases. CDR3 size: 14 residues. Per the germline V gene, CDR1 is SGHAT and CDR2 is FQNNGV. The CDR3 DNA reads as TGTGCCAGCAGCCCTTGGACTAGCGGACTCGAGCAGTACTTC. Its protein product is CASSPWTSGLEQYF.

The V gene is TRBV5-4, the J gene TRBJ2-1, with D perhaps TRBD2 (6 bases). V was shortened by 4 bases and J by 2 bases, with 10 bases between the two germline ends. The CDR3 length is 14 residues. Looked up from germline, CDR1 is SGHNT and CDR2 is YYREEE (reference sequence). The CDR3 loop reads CASSGSGPYNEQFF. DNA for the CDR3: TGTGCCAGCAGCGGTAGCGGACCCTACAATGAGCAGTTCTTC.

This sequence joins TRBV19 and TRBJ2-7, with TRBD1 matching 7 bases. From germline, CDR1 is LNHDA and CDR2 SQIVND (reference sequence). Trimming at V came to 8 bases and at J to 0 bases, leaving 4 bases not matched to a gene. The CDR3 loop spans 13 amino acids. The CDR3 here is CASPGTVSYEQYF. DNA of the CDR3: TGTGCCAGTCCCGGGACAGTCTCCTACGAGCAGTACTTC.

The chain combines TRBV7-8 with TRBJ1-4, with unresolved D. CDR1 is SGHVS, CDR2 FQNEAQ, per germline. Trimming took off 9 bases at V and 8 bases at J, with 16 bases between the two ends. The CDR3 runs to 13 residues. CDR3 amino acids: CASRTGREEKLFF. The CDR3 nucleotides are TGTGCCAGTCGGACGGGGAGAGAAGAAAAACTGTTTTTT.